The 30 T cell receptor beta chains below come from one sample, sequenced in a study of identical twins (dated by TCRdb to about 2016). Libraries were made using 5' RACE. Sequencing was performed on an Illumina HiSeq 2000. TCRdb reprocessing: public reads trimmed at Q25 with fastp, clones called with MiXCR, in-frame beta chains kept. Each entry is one CDR3 protein sequence, shown with its most common DNA and genes. This sample is represented by around 1.7 million distinct CDR3 sequences; about 30% of them were singletons. Of the sample, less than 0.35% is held by the ten largest clones. The sample was cord blood. Every receptor here comes from a newborn girl in good health.

Of note for this clonotype: The DNA is left out, because the CDR3 cannot be placed on it with certainty; the CDR3 is given as TCRdb lists it. The J gene is TRBJ2-5, the V gene TRBV3-1; the listed D gene, TRBD1, was not tested against the DNA. The germline gives CDR1 LGHDT, CDR2 YNNKEL (reference sequence). The CDR3 spans 17 residues, counting both ends. The CDR3 is CASSRIRARGATDEQYF.

This clonotype occurred a few times. The chain uses TRBV7-9 and TRBJ2-3; D unresolved. This CDR3 has 14 amino acids. Per germline, CDR1 SEHNR and CDR2 FQNEAQ (reference sequence). The V end lost 0 bases, the J end lost 6 bases, and 10 bases lay between the germline ends. CDR3 protein: CASSLASVGDTQYF. The DNA of the CDR3 is TGTGCCAGCAGCTTAGCGTCGGTGGGGGATACGCAGTATTTT.

The chain is built from TRBV7-6 and TRBJ2-7; no clear D. CDR3 length: 15 amino acids. Trimming removed 0 bases at V and 5 bases at J, with 14 bases between. Looked up from germline, CDR1 is SGHVS and CDR2 is FNYEAQ. CDR3: CASSLASQYSHEQYF. The CDR3 DNA is TGTGCCAGCAGCTTAGCCTCACAGTATAGCCACGAGCAGTACTTC. Drawing the rest from reference TRBV7-6 and TRBJ2-7, the complete variable domain is GAGVSQSPRYKVTKRGQDVALRCDPISGHVSLYWYRQALGQGPEFLTYFNYEAQQDKSGLPNDRFSAERPEGSISTLTIQRTEQRDSAMYRCASSLASQYSHEQYFGPGTRLTVT.

The table lists this clonotype with a count of one. In DNA, the CDR3 is TGTGCCAGTACCCCGGGAGGTCTTGAAGCTTTCTTT. Protein: CASTPGGLEAFF. V and J are TRBV19 and TRBJ1-1; no firm D call. The CDR3 runs to 12 residues. Trimming left V 7 bases short and J 7 bases short, with 13 bases between. The germline V gene has CDR1 LNHDA and CDR2 SQIVND (reference sequence).

This clonotype was seen a handful of times. This sequence joins TRBV6-2 or TRBV6-3 and TRBJ1-5; no clear D gene. CDR1 is MNHEY and CDR2 is SVGEGT in the germline V gene. CDR3 length: 18 amino acids. V was trimmed by 7 bases and J by 0 bases, leaving 22 bases between them. This CDR3 reads CASISPGIGLRSNQPQHF. CDR3 nucleotide sequence: TGTGCCAGCATCTCGCCGGGGATCGGCCTACGTAGCAATCAGCCCCAGCATTTT.

This chain links TRBV12-3 or TRBV12-4 with TRBJ2-3; 7 bases are shared with TRBD1. Unmatched junction bases numbered 19, after V lost 4 bases and J lost 15 bases. The CDR3 is 15 residues long. This chain's CDR3 is CASSSRGRREGVQYF. For the CDR3, the DNA is TGTGCCAGCAGTTCCAGGGGGAGAAGAGAAGGTGTGCAATATTTT.

The table lists this clonotype with many counts. The chain recombines TRBV7-2 with TRBJ2-5; D is uncertain. Germline V gene sequence: CDR1 SGHTA, CDR2 FQGNSA. This CDR3 comprises 15 residues. V was shortened by 5 bases and J by 5 bases, with 18 bases between the two germline ends. Here the CDR3 DNA reads TGTGCCAGCAGCAAACTCGCGGATTCAATTGAGACCCAGTACTTC. Protein: CASSKLADSIETQYF.

The chain uses TRBV2 and TRBJ1-2; a weak D match, TRBD1 (6 bases). Between the trimmed V and J ends, which lost 1 base and 7 bases, there was a span of 10 bases. CDR1 is SNHLY, CDR2 FYNNEI, per germline. CDR3 length: 13 residues. The CDR3 DNA sequence: TGTGCCAGCAGTGAAGGCAACAGGGTTGGCTACACCTTC. Amino acid sequence: CASSEGNRVGYTF.

CDR3 DNA: TGTGCCAGCAGCTTAGTAAGGCTAGCGGGGGGACCGAACACCGGGGAGCTGTTTTTT. Protein: CASSLVRLAGGPNTGELFF. The rearrangement joins TRBV7-9 to TRBJ2-2; 11 bases match TRBD2. Germline V gene sequence: CDR1 SEHNR, CDR2 FQNEAQ (reference sequence). Trimming cost V 1 base and J 0 bases; bases outside gene matches: 7. The length of the CDR3 is 19 residues.

This chain joins TRBV6-1 and TRBJ2-2; D remains unclear. The CDR3 covers 13 residues. V lost 3 bases and J 6 bases, leaving 8 bases between the germline ends. Germline-derived CDR1 and CDR2 are MNHNS and SASEGT. In nucleotides, the CDR3 is TGTGCCAGCAGTGAGCCTGCAGCCGGGGAGCTGTTTTTT. This encodes CASSEPAAGELFF.

This clonotype was detected only a few times. J is TRBJ1-4 and V is TRBV7-9; D remains unclear. This CDR3 region has 14 residues. CDR1 is SEHNR, CDR2 FQNEAQ, per germline (reference sequence). V lost 2 bases and J 5 bases, leaving 9 bases between the germline ends. The CDR3 bases are TGTGCCAGCAGCTTACGCGGGAGGAATGAAAAACTGTTTTTT. It is translated as CASSLRGRNEKLFF.

The chain employs TRBV20-1 and TRBJ1-1; D is undetermined. V dropped 6 bases and J dropped 1 base, with 6 bases sitting between them. The CDR3 length is 11 residues. Looked up from germline, CDR1 is DFQATT and CDR2 is SNEGSKA (reference sequence). The CDR3 loop is CSAGWNTEAFF. For the CDR3, the DNA is TGCAGTGCAGGGTGGAACACTGAAGCTTTCTTT.

This clonotype was seen a handful of times. This chain uses TRBV7-2 with TRBJ2-3; no clear D gene. From germline, CDR1 is SGHTA and CDR2 FQGNSA. Trimming removed 1 base from V and 4 bases from J, with 9 bases in between. CDR3 length: 14 amino acids. CDR3 protein: CASSLVAPADTQYF. The CDR3 DNA reads as TGTGCCAGCAGCTTAGTAGCCCCGGCAGATACGCAGTATTTT.

The J gene is TRBJ2-7, the V gene TRBV2; TRBD2 aligns across 7 bases. The CDR3 consists of 14 residues. Germline CDR1 reads SNHLY; CDR2 reads FYNNEI. The V gene end was trimmed by 2 bases and the J gene end by 2 bases; junction bases not matched to a gene: 3. The CDR3 region has the DNA TGTGCCAGCAGTGAACTAGCGGAGCCCTACGAGCAGTACTTC. Protein: CASSELAEPYEQYF.

This clonotype was detected only a few times. The chain combines TRBV6-1 with TRBJ2-5, with TRBD2 matching over 7 bases. Germline V gene lookup returns CDR1 MNHNS and CDR2 SASEGT. Trimming removed 0 bases from V and 11 bases from J; junction bases left unmatched: 9. The CDR3 loop spans 14 amino acids. The CDR3 DNA sequence: TGTGCCAGCAGTGAAGCGGGAGGGGCCAATGAGCAGTACTTC. It specifies CASSEAGGANEQYF.

The chain joins TRBV28 to TRBJ2-1, with TRBD2 matching 10 bases. V shed 3 bases, J shed 6 bases, and the junction held 8 bases outside the gene matches. The CDR3 has 16 residues. Germline V gene sequence: CDR1 MDHEN, CDR2 SYDVKM. This CDR3 is CASSFLGLAGVNEQFF. The DNA for the CDR3 is TGTGCCAGCAGTTTTTTAGGCCTAGCGGGAGTCAATGAGCAGTTCTTC.

The chain combines TRBV28 with TRBJ1-4; D gene uncertain. CDR3 length: 15 amino acids. In germline, CDR1 is MDHEN, CDR2 SYDVKM. Trimming pared 7 bases from V and 3 bases from J, leaving 15 bases between. The CDR3 DNA reads as TGTGCCAGCACTCCCGGGTCCCCCCCTAATGAAAAACTGTTTTTT. This translates into CASTPGSPPNEKLFF. The whole variable domain, filled in from reference TRBV28 and TRBJ1-4, reads DVKVTQSSRYLVKRTGEKVFLECVQDMDHENMFWYRQDPGLGLRLIYFSYDVKMKEKGDIPEGYSVSREKKERFSLILESASTNQTSMYLCASTPGSPPNEKLFFGSGTQLSVL.

The sample holds many counts of this clonotype. The gene calls are TRBV29-1 and TRBJ2-1; 8 nucleotides match TRBD2. CDR3 length: 17 amino acids. The germline V gene has CDR1 SQVTM and CDR2 ANQGSEA. The junction had 14 bases not matched to a gene; V was cut back by 6 bases and J by 1 base. As DNA, the CDR3 is TGCAGCGTCCTGGGGCGATGGGTAGCGGGATCCTACAATGAGCAGTTCTTC. Translating it yields CSVLGRWVAGSYNEQFF.

The chain links TRBV4-1 to TRBJ2-3; 9 nucleotides line up with TRBD1. The CDR3 is 14 residues long. V was pared by 8 bases and J by 1 base, with 4 bases of the junction left unmatched. CDR1 and CDR2 (germline): MGHRA, YSYEKL. The CDR3 loop reads CASGRQGGTDTQYF. As DNA, the CDR3 is TGCGCCAGCGGGAGACAGGGGGGCACAGATACGCAGTATTTT.

V usage is TRBV4-2 and J usage is TRBJ2-1; 7 bases line up with TRBD2. The germline CDR1 and CDR2 sequences are LGHNA and YNFKEQ. V was pared by 4 bases and J by 5 bases, with 11 bases of the junction left unmatched. There are 16 residues in the CDR3. Here the CDR3 reads CASSPRGNLGDNEQFF. The CDR3 region has the DNA TGTGCCAGCAGCCCGCGGGGGAACTTAGGGGACAATGAGCAGTTCTTC.

The rearrangement uses TRBV7-8 and TRBJ2-3, with 13 bases identical to TRBD2. Germline V CDR1 and CDR2: SGHVS, FQNEAQ. The CDR3 runs 15 residues. The ends lost 3 bases at V and 6 bases at J; junction bases unmatched: 3. CDR3: CASSFGTSGADTQYF. CDR3 DNA sequence: TGTGCCAGCAGCTTTGGGACTAGCGGGGCGGATACGCAGTATTTT.

Comment on this clonotype: Sequence at one end of the junction differs from germline and may be a read error. The chain is built from TRBV10-3 and TRBJ1-2; the D gene is possibly TRBD1 (5 bases). Germline V lookup: CDR1 ENHRY, CDR2 SYGVKD. This CDR3 is built from 12 residues. The DNA for the CDR3 is TGTGCCATCAGGACAGAACGCTATGGCCACACCTTC. As protein: CAIRTERYGHTF.

In its sample, this clonotype was seen a few times. The chain combines TRBV10-3 with TRBJ2-7; maybe TRBD1 (6 bases). The CDR3 is 14 amino acids. Germline V gives CDR1 ENHRY, CDR2 SYGVKD. Trimming removed 2 bases at V and 3 bases at J, with 11 bases between. The CDR3 sequence is CAISEPGQNYEQYF. Here the CDR3 DNA reads TGTGCCATCAGTGAGCCGGGACAAAACTACGAGCAGTACTTC.

The chain recombines TRBV6-1 with TRBJ2-3; 7 nucleotides agree with TRBD2. Per germline, CDR1 MNHNS and CDR2 SASEGT. The trim removed 5 bases at V and 8 bases at J, leaving 4 bases unmatched. The CDR3 is 12 residues long. CDR3 in amino acids: CASSMGGGTQYF. The CDR3 nucleotides are TGTGCCAGCAGTATGGGGGGGGGTACGCAGTATTTT.

The chain combines TRBV10-3 with TRBJ1-1; 9 bases line up with TRBD1. The CDR3 covers 22 residues. Germline V CDR1 and CDR2: ENHRY, SYGVKD. The J segment lost 0 bases and the V segment lost 5 bases, leaving 25 bases of the junction unmatched. Here the CDR3 reads CAISSNRLDRGFLWGMNTEAFF. The CDR3 coding sequence is TGTGCCATCAGTTCTAATCGGTTGGACAGGGGTTTCCTCTGGGGTATGAACACTGAAGCTTTCTTT.

The table lists this clonotype with a few counts. This chain joins TRBV4-1 and TRBJ2-2, with D perhaps matching TRBD1 (5 bases). V lost 1 base to trimming and J lost 4 bases, with 10 bases between them. Germline V lookup: CDR1 MGHRA, CDR2 YSYEKL. The CDR3 has 15 residues. CDR3 DNA sequence: TGCGCCAGCAGCCAAGTCTGGACAACCACCGGGGAGCTGTTTTTT. This gives the protein CASSQVWTTTGELFF.

The chain employs TRBV6-1 and TRBJ2-3; 11 positions agree with TRBD2. Per germline, CDR1 MNHNS and CDR2 SASEGT. CDR3 size: 16 residues. V lost 4 bases, J lost 1 base, and 4 bases stayed unmatched. The CDR3 sequence: CASSAIAGGGTDTQYF. The CDR3, as DNA: TGTGCCAGCAGTGCTATAGCGGGAGGGGGCACAGATACGCAGTATTTT.

This clonotype was detected a few times. The V gene is TRBV28, the J gene TRBJ1-1, with D tentatively TRBD1 (5 bases). CDR1 is MDHEN and CDR2 is SYDVKM in the germline V gene. V lost 7 bases, J lost 0 bases, and 9 bases lay in between. CDR3 length equals 13 residues. For the CDR3, the DNA is TGTGCCAGCATTGGGGCCCTGAACACTGAAGCTTTCTTT. This gives the protein CASIGALNTEAFF. Full variable domain (missing parts from reference TRBV28 and TRBJ1-1): DVKVTQSSRYLVKRTGEKVFLECVQDMDHENMFWYRQDPGLGLRLIYFSYDVKMKEKGDIPEGYSVSREKKERFSLILESASTNQTSMYLCASIGALNTEAFFGQGTRLTVV.

This clonotype has only a few counts. This chain joins TRBV3-1 and TRBJ1-1, with D tentatively TRBD1 (6 bases). The V and J ends lost 1 base and 5 bases respectively, with 11 bases between them. This CDR3 region has 14 residues. Germline CDR1 and CDR2: LGHDT and YNNKEL (reference sequence). Written as DNA, the CDR3 is TGTGCCAGCAGCCAAGCCAGGGGACTGACTGAAGCTTTCTTT. Protein sequence: CASSQARGLTEAFF.

This clonotype was seen many times. Relative to the germline gene, one junction end is altered; a read error may explain this. The V call is TRBV3-1, the J call TRBJ2-1; maybe TRBD2 (6 bases). There are 13 residues in the CDR3. Germline loops: CDR1 LGHDT, CDR2 YNNKEL (reference sequence). The CDR3 nucleotides read TGCGCCAGCAGCTTGCGACTAGGCAATGAGCAGTTCTTC. Translation gives CASSLRLGNEQFF.